These 26 T cell receptor beta chains were all obtained from the same sample, sequenced in a study of T cells after yellow fever vaccination. TCRdb reanalysed the 5' RACE reads using MiXCR and keeps one entry per CDR3 protein. This sample has more than 200,000 distinct CDR3 sequences; about 3.9% occur once, and the top ten carry around 19%. Sequencing was performed on PBMCs, taken 15 days after the yellow fever booster vaccination. The source of these receptors is a man between 18 and 29 years old who received the YFV17D yellow fever vaccine.

The genes are TRBV12-3 or TRBV12-4 and TRBJ1-2; TRBD1 agrees at 8 bases. The CDR3 is made up of 13 amino acids. The junction had 9 bases not matched to a gene; V was cut back by 7 bases and J by 8 bases. Here the CDR3 reads CASTPTGEGGYTF. The CDR3 DNA follows: TGTGCCAGCACCCCGACAGGGGAGGGCGGCTACACCTTC.

This clonotype was observed many times. The chain carries TRBV5-1 and TRBJ2-3; D is possibly TRBD1 or TRBD2 (7 bases each). Trimming cost V 1 base and J 3 bases, with 15 bases left between them. This CDR3 comprises 16 residues. Germline lookup yields CDR1 SGHRS and CDR2 YFSETQ. The CDR3, as DNA: TGCGCCAGCAGCTTGCCTGCGGGGGACAGAACAGATACGCAGTATTTT. This sequence encodes CASSLPAGDRTDTQYF.

This clonotype was seen repeatedly, ten times or more. The genes are TRBV4-3 and TRBJ2-4; possibly TRBD1 or TRBD2 for D (5 bases each). The V end lost 0 bases, the J end lost 9 bases, and 9 bases lay between the germline ends. The CDR3 has 13 residues. Germline-derived CDR1 and CDR2 are LGHNA and YSLEER. CDR3 sequence (DNA): TGCGCCAGCAGCCAAGATACAGGAGGCATTCAGTACTTC. Amino acids: CASSQDTGGIQYF.

This clonotype was recorded at least ten times. The V and J genes are TRBV12-3 or TRBV12-4 and TRBJ1-2; maybe TRBD1 (6 bases). The CDR3 covers 17 residues. V was clipped by 5 bases and J by 5 bases, with 24 bases between them. The CDR3 loop is CASSDYGGAVALYGYTF. For the CDR3, the DNA is TGTGCCAGCAGTGACTATGGGGGGGCAGTAGCTTTATATGGCTACACCTTC.

There are many counts of this clonotype. The rearrangement links TRBV6-2 or TRBV6-3 to TRBJ2-5; no definite D call. The CDR3 has 16 amino acids. Germline V gene data show CDR1 as MNHEY and CDR2 as SVGEGT. Trimming shortened V by 2 bases and J by 5 bases, and 18 bases separated the two germline ends. The CDR3 sequence is CASSYTRGRNYETQYF. CDR3 coding DNA: TGTGCCAGCAGTTACACCCGTGGGCGTAATTATGAGACCCAGTACTTC.

This clonotype was recorded at least ten times. J is TRBJ1-1 and V is TRBV5-6; the D is unclear. The germline V gene encodes CDR1 SGHDT and CDR2 YYEEEE. V gave up 5 bases and J gave up 0 bases, with 5 bases separating them. CDR3 size: 12 residues. CDR3 nucleotide sequence: TGTGCCAGCAGGCTGGTGAACACTGAAGCTTTCTTT. This sequence encodes CASRLVNTEAFF.

The table lists this clonotype with many counts. This chain links TRBV20-1 with TRBJ2-7, with 9 bases aligning to TRBD2. The trim removed 3 bases at V and 3 bases at J, leaving 6 bases unmatched. From germline, CDR1 is DFQATT and CDR2 SNEGSKA (reference sequence). The CDR3 sequence is 14 residues long. The DNA for the CDR3 is TGCAGTGCTAGGCTAAAGACTAGCGGCTACGAGCAGTACGTC. As protein: CSARLKTSGYEQYV.

This clonotype has just a few counts. This chain links TRBV7-2 with TRBJ2-3, with 10 bases aligning to TRBD2. Germline V CDR1 and CDR2: SGHTA, FQGNSA. Germline trimming cut 5 bases from V and 6 bases from J; bases unmatched to any gene: 8. The CDR3 runs to 15 residues. The CDR3 protein is CASSRAGGDLDTQYF. CDR3 in DNA: TGTGCCAGCAGCCGAGCGGGGGGGGATTTGGATACGCAGTATTTT. The variable domain in full, with the rest retrieved from reference TRBV7-2 and TRBJ2-3, is GAGVSQSPSNKVTEKGKDVELRCDPISGHTALYWYRQSLGQGLEFLIYFQGNSAPDKSGLPSDRFSAERTGGSVSTLTIQRTQQEDSAVYLCASSRAGGDLDTQYFGPGTRLTVL.

This clonotype was recorded many times. The chain recombines TRBV7-2 with TRBJ2-7; D not resolved. Germline CDR1 SGHTA, CDR2 FQGNSA. The V gene lost 1 base and the J gene lost 0 bases, with 13 bases spanning the gap. This CDR3 is built from 16 residues. CDR3 residues: CASSLVSVRPSYEQYF. In DNA form, the CDR3 reads TGTGCCAGCAGCTTAGTCTCGGTCCGTCCCTCCTACGAGCAGTACTTC.

This clonotype was counted at least ten times. The chain carries TRBV6-5 and TRBJ2-7, with TRBD1 matching 7 bases. V lost 5 bases and J lost 6; bases outside the gene matches: 4. The germline gives CDR1 MNHEY, CDR2 SVGAGI. The CDR3 has 12 amino acids. This chain's CDR3 is CASSRPGGEQYV. The CDR3 DNA sequence: TGTGCCAGCAGTAGGCCAGGGGGCGAGCAGTACGTC.

There are many counts of this clonotype. J is TRBJ2-5 and V is TRBV12-3 or TRBV12-4; 8 bases match TRBD2. The J segment lost 5 bases and the V segment lost 3 bases, leaving 11 bases of the junction unmatched. The CDR3 is 16 residues long. As DNA, the CDR3 is TGTGCCAGCAGTTTCGGTTTTGCGGGGGGACCGGAGACCCAGTACTTC. Translated, it gives CASSFGFAGGPETQYF.

In its sample, this clonotype was seen many times. This sequence joins TRBV11-2 and TRBJ1-2; D gene ambiguous. The CDR3 length is 13 residues. V lost 3 bases and J 4 bases, leaving 9 bases between the germline ends. Looked up from germline, CDR1 is SGHAT and CDR2 is FQNNGV. The CDR3 coding sequence is TGTGCCAGCAGCTTGGTAGGGCCCTATGGCTACACCTTC. Protein sequence: CASSLVGPYGYTF. Full variable domain (missing parts from reference TRBV11-2 and TRBJ1-2): EAGVAQSPRYKIIEKRQSVAFWCNPISGHATLYWYQQILGQGPKLLIQFQNNGVVDDSQLPKDRFSAERLKGVDSTLKIQPAKLEDSAVYLCASSLVGPYGYTFGSGTRLTVV.

This clonotype was counted many times. The chain combines TRBV5-6 with TRBJ1-1, with D unclear. Germline V lookup: CDR1 SGHDT, CDR2 YYEEEE. V shed 4 bases and J shed 4 bases, with 11 bases lying between them. The CDR3 loop spans 13 amino acids. The CDR3 bases are TGTGCCAGCAGCCCATGGGTACGCACTGAAGCTTTCTTT. Translated, it gives CASSPWVRTEAFF.

This clonotype was counted ten times or more. The V call is TRBV6-2 or TRBV6-3, the J call TRBJ2-7; 8 bases are a match to TRBD2. The CDR3 consists of 17 residues. V was pared by 10 bases and J by 4 bases, with 21 bases of the junction left unmatched. Germline CDR1 and CDR2: MNHEY and SVGEGT. In DNA form, the CDR3 reads TGTGCCACCACCCACGGTGGGCTCCGAGCGGGGGCGTACGAGCAGTACGTC. Protein: CATTHGGLRAGAYEQYV.

Notes on this clonotype: This clone may be a read error of a much larger clone one base away. The chain combines TRBV29-1 with TRBJ2-2; tentative D call: TRBD1 (7 bases). Germline lookup yields CDR1 SQVTM and CDR2 ANQGSEA. CDR3 size: 14 residues. The CDR3 loop is CSGGTAGGYGELIF. Written as DNA, the CDR3 is TGCAGCGGTGGGACAGCCGGAGGGTATGGGGAGCTGATTTTT.

This clonotype was observed at least ten times. The V gene is TRBV7-9, the J gene TRBJ2-2; D is unclear. V was pared by 6 bases and J by 7 bases, with 21 bases between. From germline, CDR1 is SEHNR and CDR2 FQNEAQ (reference sequence). This CDR3 has 16 residues. In nucleotides, the CDR3 is TGTGCCAGCAGACAGACCCGGCAACCTTCAGGCGGGGAGCTGTTTTTT. Translating gives CASRQTRQPSGGELFF.

Ten or more counts support this clonotype. This sequence joins TRBV28 and TRBJ2-1; tentatively, D is TRBD1 (6 bases). CDR1 is MDHEN and CDR2 is SYDVKM in the germline V gene. Trimming stripped 11 bases from V and 7 bases from J, with 24 bases between. The CDR3 runs to 15 residues. The CDR3 protein is CAGGIQGALGNEQFF. As DNA, the CDR3 is TGTGCCGGAGGAATACAGGGAGCCCTCGGTAATGAGCAGTTCTTC.

This clonotype was counted at least ten times. The genes are TRBV7-9 and TRBJ1-4; maybe TRBD1 (5 bases). Per the germline V gene, CDR1 is SEHNR and CDR2 is FQNEAQ (reference sequence). V gave up 3 bases and J gave up 3 bases, with 14 bases separating them. This CDR3 region has 16 residues. CDR3 protein: CASSLEARGANEKLFF. CDR3 in DNA: TGTGCCAGCAGCTTGGAAGCGCGGGGGGCTAATGAAAAACTGTTTTTT.

This clonotype occurred many times. The chain joins TRBV29-1 to TRBJ2-1; 8 bases agree with TRBD1. Trimming took 6 bases from V and 8 from J; bases not matched to a gene: 9. Germline values: CDR1 SQVTM, CDR2 ANQGSEA. There are 13 residues in the CDR3. The CDR3 spells CSVCYQGADEQFF. DNA for the CDR3: TGCAGCGTGTGTTACCAGGGGGCAGATGAGCAGTTCTTC.

Many counts were recorded for this clonotype. CDR3: CASSLFTRAISYEQYV. CDR3 nucleotides: TGCGCCAGCAGCTTGTTCACCAGAGCGATATCCTACGAGCAGTACGTC. The V and J genes are TRBV5-1 and TRBJ2-7; no definite D call. This CDR3 contains 16 residues. Trimming stripped 1 base from V and 1 base from J, with 15 bases between. In germline, CDR1 is SGHRS, CDR2 YFSETQ.

This clonotype was observed many times. This rearrangement joins TRBV28 to TRBJ1-5; D uncertain. The ends were cut back, 3 bases at V and 4 bases at J, with 7 bases in the middle. Germline V gives CDR1 MDHEN, CDR2 SYDVKM. The CDR3 runs 13 residues. The CDR3 DNA follows: TGTGCCAGCAGTTTCGGAGAGAATCAGCCCCAGCATTTT. It is translated as CASSFGENQPQHF.

As for this clonotype: This may be a read error, as it is one base from a much larger clone. The CDR3 DNA reads as TGTGCCAGGTCGGGGGGGGCCCAAGAGACCCAGTACTTC. Residues: CARSGGAQETQYF. V usage is TRBV27 and J usage is TRBJ2-5; TRBD2 matches 8 bases. This CDR3 is 13 amino acids long. The V and J ends lost 9 bases and 1 base, in that order; junction bases with no gene match: 4. Per the germline V gene, CDR1 is MNHEY and CDR2 is SMNVEV (reference sequence).

This clonotype has a handful of counts. V gene TRBV5-4 combines with J gene TRBJ2-5; D not resolved. V lost 3 bases and J lost 5, with 17 bases in between. This CDR3 region has 15 residues. The V gene's germline CDR1 is SGHNT and CDR2 YYREEE (reference sequence). CDR3 residues: CASSSNKGSRETQYF. CDR3 coding DNA: TGTGCCAGCAGCTCTAACAAGGGTTCAAGGGAGACCCAGTACTTC. Full variable domain (remainder filled in from reference TRBV5-4 and TRBJ2-5): ETGVTQSPTHLIKTRGQQVTLRCSSQSGHNTVSWYQQALGQGPQFIFQYYREEENGRGNFPPRFSGLQFPNYSSELNVNALELDDSALYLCASSSNKGSRETQYFGPGTRLLVL.

The table lists this clonotype with many counts. The chain carries TRBV2 and TRBJ1-5, with 7 bases identical to TRBD1. The germline CDR1 and CDR2 sequences are SNHLY and FYNNEI. Trimming at V came to 5 bases and at J to 6 bases, leaving 7 bases not matched to a gene. The CDR3 loop spans 14 amino acids. CDR3 in amino acids: CASSSQGNSQPQHF. The CDR3 DNA sequence: TGTGCCAGCAGTTCACAGGGGAACAGTCAGCCCCAGCATTTT.

Ten or more counts support this clonotype. This chain links TRBV19 with TRBJ1-2; unclear D gene. V was shortened by 6 bases and J by 7 bases, with 15 bases between the two germline ends. The CDR3 runs to 13 residues. Germline lookup yields CDR1 LNHDA and CDR2 SQIVND (reference sequence). The CDR3 sequence: CASRRSPMAGYTF. CDR3 bases: TGTGCCAGTAGAAGATCCCCGATGGCTGGCTACACCTTC.

This clonotype has a count of ten or more. The rearrangement links TRBV2 to TRBJ1-4; no definite D call. V shed 3 bases and J shed 1 base, with 15 bases lying between them. Germline V lookup: CDR1 SNHLY, CDR2 FYNNEI. The CDR3 is 17 amino acids. CDR3 amino acids: CASSDPLWFRTNEKLFF. CDR3 DNA sequence: TGTGCCAGCAGTGATCCCCTGTGGTTCCGAACTAATGAAAAACTGTTTTTT.